This TCR beta chain was retrieved from a study of blood T cell repertoires in COVID-19. Study in general: The United States, Italy and Spain provided the acute and convalescent COVID-19 samples. Sources were T cells, B-cell-depleted T cells, or PBMCs; the material itself was cDNA or gDNA.

V was cut by 2 bases and J by 4 bases, with 7 bases left in between. The CDR3 has 12 residues. In germline, CDR1 is SGHRS, CDR2 YFSETQ. Methods used by the authors: Reference gene primer amplification yielded estimated nucleated cell counts. Data came from immunoSEQ multiplex PCR; TCRdb stores just in-frame clones and leaves some out. V and J calls and clone size are copied from that table; D and trimming were computed from the DNA. The sample has approximately 63,000 clones, just over 85% seen once. This chain joins TRBV5-1 and TRBJ2-7; D unclear. Sequenced input: peripheral blood. This receptor was taken from a woman of 80 years or more with acute or convalescent COVID-19. The CDR3 DNA follows: TGCGCCAGCAGCTTAACTCTATACGAGCAGTACTTC. It is translated as CASSLTLYEQYF. Complete variable domain (other parts from reference TRBV5-1 and TRBJ2-7): KAGVTQTPRYLIKTRGQQVTLSCSPISGHRSVSWYQQTPGQGLQFLFEYFSETQRNKGNFPGRFSGRQFSNSRSEMNVSTLELGDSALYLCASSLTLYEQYFGPGTRLTVT.